This TCR beta chain comes out of a study of T cell responses to AZD1222 COVID-19 vaccine. This clone appeared once. Assay used: immunoSEQ multiplex PCR; TCRdb lists only in-frame clones, some missing. Among more than 130,000 clones, 75% to 95% were seen once, and the ten largest hold roughly 3.2%. The CDR3 loop spans 15 amino acids. Germline loops: CDR1 MNHEY, CDR2 SMNVEV (reference sequence). V shed 6 bases and J 6 bases; nucleotides not matched to a gene: 7. The rearrangement uses TRBV27 and TRBJ1-6; 8 nucleotides line up with TRBD1. The sequence derives from an adult in good health. The sample was peripheral blood, taken on day 0 of AZD1222 vaccination. CDR3 sequence: CASSIDRGINSPLHF. CDR3 nucleotide sequence: TGTGCCAGCAGCATCGACAGGGGCATTAATTCACCCCTCCACTTT.